This T cell receptor (beta chain) was identified during a study of blood T cell repertoires in COVID-19. Using immunoSEQ multiplex PCR, the repertoire was profiled, and TCRdb retains in-frame clones only, with some absent. The top ten hold about 4.2% of the sample, which has about 98,000 clones, about 85% seen once. Trimming cost V 5 bases and J 9 bases, with 17 bases left between them. Germline lookup yields CDR1 SQVTM and CDR2 ANQGSEA. The CDR3 covers 13 residues. In its sample, this clone was seen once. The specimen sequenced was peripheral blood. This chain connects TRBV29-1 to TRBJ2-1; D perhaps matches TRBD2 (5 bases). The clonotype originates from a man aged 65 to 85 with acute or convalescent COVID-19. The CDR3 protein is CSVKKQIGGEQFF. The CDR3 DNA reads TGCAGCGTTAAGAAACAGATAGGAGGTGAGCAGTTCTTC.